Presented here are 10 T cell receptor beta chains from one specimen sequenced in a study of blood T cell repertoires in COVID-19. TCRdb's copy holds only in-frame clones and misses some; the assay was immunoSEQ multiplex PCR. The table shows about 200,000 clones, with about 88% occurring only once. Specimen: peripheral blood. The receptors stem from a woman aged 80 or over with acute or convalescent COVID-19.

V is TRBV15 and J is TRBJ2-7; D is possibly TRBD1 (5 bases). Germline CDR1 and CDR2: LNHNV and YYDKDF (reference sequence). The CDR3 has 15 residues. Trimming stripped 1 base from V and 4 bases from J, with 14 bases between. The CDR3 region has the DNA TGTGCCACCAGCAGAGGATCAGGGTACGGTTACGAGCAGTACTTC. Residues: CATSRGSGYGYEQYF.

This chain links TRBV7-9 with TRBJ1-2, with 9 positions matching TRBD1. Germline V CDR1 and CDR2: SEHNR, FQNEAQ (reference sequence). J was trimmed by 4 bases and V by 5 bases; bases with no gene match: 11. This CDR3 comprises 16 residues. The CDR3 sequence: CASSMETGGRPYGYTF. CDR3 coding DNA: TGTGCCAGCAGCATGGAAACAGGGGGCCGTCCCTATGGCTACACCTTC.

This chain uses TRBV28 with TRBJ1-2; D gene ambiguous. This CDR3 region has 14 residues. Trimming took off 6 bases at V and 0 bases at J, with 11 bases between the two ends. Germline V gives CDR1 MDHEN, CDR2 SYDVKM. CDR3 region: CASRPQRANYGYTF. The CDR3 nucleotides read TGTGCCAGCAGGCCCCAGAGGGCTAACTATGGCTACACCTTC.

The genes are TRBV6-6 and TRBJ1-5, with D possibly matching TRBD1 (5 bases). CDR3 length: 18 residues. Per the germline V gene, CDR1 is MNHNY and CDR2 is SVGAGI (reference sequence). Trimming left V 5 bases short and J 0 bases short, with 20 bases between. The CDR3 coding sequence is TGTGCCAGCAGTCACCGGACAACGGACCCGTATAGCAATCAGCCCCAGCATTTT. Its protein product is CASSHRTTDPYSNQPQHF.

The chain recombines TRBV12-2 with TRBJ2-4; TRBD2 was called by the table and not checked on the DNA. TRBV12-2 is a listed pseudogene. This CDR3 region has 20 residues. The DNA for the CDR3 is TGTGCAAGTCGCTCTCCCGAGGTAGCGCGCCCCCAGGCAGCCAAAAACATTCAGTACTTC. The encoded protein is CASRSPEVARPQAAKNIQYF.

The chain uses TRBV28 and TRBJ2-7; 9 positions match TRBD1. This CDR3 contains 16 residues. V dropped 2 bases and J dropped 0; count of bases not matched to a gene: 5. CDR1 MDHEN and CDR2 SYDVKM come from the germline V gene. DNA for the CDR3: TGTGCCAGCAGTTTAAGGCCGACAGGGGGCTCCTACGAGCAGTACTTC. Protein product: CASSLRPTGGSYEQYF.

This clone was seen once. The chain carries TRBV29-1 and TRBJ2-5; 12 nucleotides align to TRBD1. V dropped 7 bases and J dropped 4; count of bases not matched to a gene: 1. Looked up from germline, CDR1 is SQVTM and CDR2 is ANQGSEA. This CDR3 spans 12 amino acids. The CDR3 DNA is TGCAGCGCGGGACAGGGGGCAGAGACCCAGTACTTC. This codes for CSAGQGAETQYF.

This clone has a count of ten or more. V usage is TRBV6-5 and J usage is TRBJ1-2; 10 bases line up with TRBD1. Germline-derived CDR1 and CDR2 are MNHEY and SVGAGI. Trimming took 6 bases from V and 7 from J; bases not matched to a gene: 11. The CDR3 contains 15 residues. CDR3 DNA: TGTGCCAGCAGCACCCACGGACAGGGGGAAGTTGGCTACACCTTC. This encodes CASSTHGQGEVGYTF.

In this sample, this clone turned up a few times. The V call is TRBV19, the J call TRBJ1-5; 7 bases are a match to TRBD1. There are 13 residues in the CDR3. Trimming cost V 7 bases and J 7 bases; bases outside gene matches: 7. Germline V gene sequence: CDR1 LNHDA, CDR2 SQIVND (reference sequence). In nucleotides, the CDR3 is TGTGCCAGTACTGACAGGGTTGTGCAGCCCCAGCATTTT. Protein: CASTDRVVQPQHF.

The V gene is TRBV7-8, the J gene TRBJ2-5; D not resolved. CDR1 and CDR2 (germline): SGHVS, FQNEAQ. The CDR3 extends over 15 amino acids. Trimming took 6 bases from V and 3 from J, leaving 17 bases between them. Written as DNA, the CDR3 is TGTGCCAGCAGTACAAGAAGCTTTCGGGAAGAGACCCAGTACTTC. Protein sequence: CASSTRSFREETQYF.